This TCR beta chain derives from a study of T-cell reconstitution after alpha-beta-depleted transplantation in children. The TCRbeta library incorporated unique molecular identifiers. One entry per CDR3 protein, called by TCRdb with MiXCR from the PCR reads. The table lists hundreds of thousands of distinct CDR3 sequences, roughly a tenth of them singletons. The CDR3 is made up of 13 amino acids. V lost 4 bases, J lost 1 base, and 10 bases lay in between. Germline-derived CDR1 and CDR2 are GTSNPN and SVGIG (reference sequence). This clonotype showed up just a few times. Source: PBMCs from the stem cell graft donor, taken from the stem cell graft. This clonotype was obtained from a human donor who donated a stem cell graft to a child with acute myeloid leukemia. This sequence joins TRBV30 and TRBJ1-1; D is unclear. The CDR3 bases are TGTGCCTGGAACCTCCGGGGGAACACTGAAGCTTTCTTT. Its translation: CAWNLRGNTEAFF.